The clone carrying this T cell receptor (beta chain) was recorded many times. Noted time point: healthy volunteer bleed at 6 weeks. Total RNA was isolated from whole blood that had not been fractionated. The sample comes from a study of human T cells and chemical hapten exposure. MiXCR, run by TCRdb on the RACE reads, gives a single entry per CDR3 protein. This table holds 40,000 to 45,000 distinct CDR3 sequences, around 3.6% found once. There are 13 residues in the CDR3. The V gene lost 1 base and the J gene lost 8 bases, with 11 bases spanning the gap. The germline gives CDR1 SGHTA, CDR2 FQGNSA. Sequencing was carried out using whole blood. The V call is TRBV7-2, the J call TRBJ1-1, with D hard to call. The clonotype was recovered from a human donor in good health. Some clones in this sample may be carry-over from other donors' samples. The CDR3 nucleotides are TGTGCCAGCAGCTTAGGAGGTTTCAGCGAAGCTTTCTTT. It specifies CASSLGGFSEAFF.